Below, 8 T cell receptor beta chains from the same sample are listed, as sequenced in a study of PD-1 blockade in classical Hodgkin lymphoma. Libraries were prepared by immunoSEQ multiplex PCR; TCRdb keeps only in-frame clonotypes and omits some of them. The table lists over 45,000 clones, approximately 73% of them singletons. Every patient experienced relapse after autologous stem cell transplantation, and brentuximab vedotin exposure varied. Sequences were derived from peripheral blood mononuclear cells (PBMCs), sampled before the second cycle of nivolumab. The receptor source for this set is a human donor with classical Hodgkin lymphoma.

The chain employs TRBV7-2 and TRBJ2-5; D is unclear. Germline V gene sequence: CDR1 SGHTA, CDR2 FQGNSA. V lost 1 base, J lost 2 bases, and 8 bases lay in between. The CDR3 length is 14 residues. The CDR3 nucleotides are TGTGCCAGCAGCTTAGGTGGGGTACAAGAGACCCAGTACTTC. This codes for CASSLGGVQETQYF.

This clone has just one count. This sequence joins TRBV6-5 and TRBJ1-4; no clear D. CDR1 is MNHEY, CDR2 SVGAGI, per germline. V lost 5 bases to trimming and J lost 8 bases, with 15 bases between them. The CDR3 runs to 14 residues. CDR3 loop: CASSPGNLGEKLFF. DNA for the CDR3: TGTGCCAGCAGTCCCGGGAATCTCGGAGAAAAACTGTTTTTT.

This clone was counted only a few times. The gene calls are TRBV6-4 and TRBJ2-3; TRBD1 might be the D (6 bases). V was cut by 6 bases and J by 0 bases, with 13 bases left in between. Germline loops: CDR1 MRHNA, CDR2 SNTAGT. The CDR3 extends over 15 amino acids. CDR3 coding DNA: TGTGCCAGCAGAGTGGACAGATTAAGCACAGATACGCAGTATTTT. Its translation: CASRVDRLSTDTQYF.

V and J are TRBV7-9 and TRBJ1-5; the match to TRBD1 covers 10 bases. From germline, CDR1 is SEHNR and CDR2 FQNEAQ (reference sequence). V dropped 5 bases and J dropped 2; count of bases not matched to a gene: 9. The CDR3 loop spans 17 amino acids. The CDR3 reads CASSRSTGTGGNQPQHF. Written as DNA, the CDR3 is TGTGCCAGCAGCCGATCAACCGGGACAGGGGGCAATCAGCCCCAGCATTTT.

This clone was counted only a few times. The rearrangement links TRBV30 to TRBJ2-1; 11 nucleotides match TRBD2. J was trimmed by 7 bases and V by 5 bases; bases with no gene match: 4. Germline assignment: CDR1 GTSNPN and CDR2 SVGIG (reference sequence). This CDR3 spans 13 amino acids. DNA of the CDR3: TGTGCCTGGTTAGCGGGAGGGCCGAATGAGCAGTTCTTC. Translated, it gives CAWLAGGPNEQFF. Using reference TRBV30 and TRBJ2-1 for the parts outside the CDR3, the full variable domain is SQTIHQWPATLVQPVGSPLSLECTVEGTSNPNLYWYRQAAGRGLQLLFYSVGIGQISSEVPQNLSASRPQDRQFILSSKKLLLSDSGFYLCAWLAGGPNEQFFGPGTRLTVL.

This clone came up once. This chain uses TRBV7-2 with TRBJ2-7, with D possibly TRBD1 on 5 matching bases. Germline-derived CDR1 and CDR2 are SGHTA and FQGNSA. The CDR3 extends over 15 amino acids. V was cut by 1 base and J by 3 bases, with 13 bases left in between. CDR3 sequence (DNA): TGTGCCAGCAGCTTAGGGCCAGGGCGCAGCTACGAGCAGTACTTC. This gives the protein CASSLGPGRSYEQYF.

V is TRBV2 and J is TRBJ2-3; D is unclear. Germline loops: CDR1 SNHLY, CDR2 FYNNEI. The CDR3 length is 14 residues. Trimming stripped 4 bases from V and 2 bases from J, with 10 bases between. In DNA form, the CDR3 reads TGTGCCAGCAGTGGAGAGGTTTCCACAGATACGCAGTATTTT. Protein sequence: CASSGEVSTDTQYF.

The chain is built from TRBV6-5 and TRBJ1-5; no clear D gene. The CDR3 has 15 amino acids. Trimming took off 4 bases at V and 0 bases at J, with 10 bases between the two ends. Germline loops: CDR1 MNHEY, CDR2 SVGAGI. The chain's CDR3 is CASSLMAFSNQPQHF. CDR3 coding DNA: TGTGCCAGCAGTTTAATGGCCTTTAGCAATCAGCCCCAGCATTTT.